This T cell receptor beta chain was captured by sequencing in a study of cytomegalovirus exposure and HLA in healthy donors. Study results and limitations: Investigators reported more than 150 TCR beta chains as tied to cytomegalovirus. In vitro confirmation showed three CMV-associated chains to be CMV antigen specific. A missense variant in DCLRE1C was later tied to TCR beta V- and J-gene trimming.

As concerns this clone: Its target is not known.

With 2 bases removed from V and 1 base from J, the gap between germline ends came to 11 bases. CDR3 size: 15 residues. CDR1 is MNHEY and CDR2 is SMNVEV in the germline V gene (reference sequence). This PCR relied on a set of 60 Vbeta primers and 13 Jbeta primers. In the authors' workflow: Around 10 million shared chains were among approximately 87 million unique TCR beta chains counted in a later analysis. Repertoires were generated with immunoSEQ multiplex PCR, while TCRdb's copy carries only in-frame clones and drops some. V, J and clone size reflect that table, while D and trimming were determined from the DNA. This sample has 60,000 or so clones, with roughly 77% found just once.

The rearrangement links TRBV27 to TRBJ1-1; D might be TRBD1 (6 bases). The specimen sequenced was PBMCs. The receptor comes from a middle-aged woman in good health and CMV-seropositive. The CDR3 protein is CASSLPGGPNTEAFF. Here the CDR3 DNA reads TGTGCCAGCAGTTTACCGGGGGGCCCGAACACTGAAGCTTTCTTT.